The 31 T cell receptor beta chains below come from one sample, sequenced in a study of T cells in Graves' hyperthyroidism and ophthalmopathy. TCR beta CDR3 sequences were amplified from RNA transcripts. HTBI primers were the set used in a first-round RT-PCR of the TCR CDR3. TCRdb used MiXCR to reprocess the multiplex PCR reads, holding one entry per CDR3 protein. The profile covers some 350,000 distinct CDR3 sequences, with roughly an eighth appearing a single time and 30% to 40% taken by the ten largest. The sequenced sample was blood. Every receptor here comes from a woman in her 40s with Graves' ophthalmopathy.

This clonotype occurred many times. J is TRBJ2-7 and V is TRBV20-1; no firm D call. V lost 2 bases and J lost 0, with 8 bases in between. The germline gives CDR1 DFQATT, CDR2 SNEGSKA (reference sequence). CDR3 length equals 13 residues. This chain's CDR3 is CSARKAGSYEQYF. The CDR3 DNA follows: TGCAGTGCTAGAAAGGCTGGCTCCTACGAGCAGTACTTC.

V usage is TRBV5-1 and J usage is TRBJ2-3; 9 bases align to TRBD1. The trim removed 1 base at V and 1 base at J, leaving 4 bases unmatched. Germline assignment: CDR1 SGHRS and CDR2 YFSETQ. CDR3 length equals 16 residues. The DNA of the CDR3 is TGCGCCAGCAGCTTGCCGGGACAGGGCGGCACAGATACGCAGTATTTT. Translated: CASSLPGQGGTDTQYF.

This clonotype was counted only a few times. The chain couples TRBV6-5 to TRBJ2-1, with 7 bases aligning to TRBD1. This CDR3 region has 15 residues. After removal of 5 bases from V and 1 base from J, the junction contained 5 bases not matched to a gene. Germline V lookup: CDR1 MNHEY, CDR2 SVGAGI. The CDR3 loop is CASSHKGASYNEQFF. CDR3 coding DNA: TGTGCCAGCAGTCACAAGGGGGCTTCCTACAATGAGCAGTTCTTC.

This clonotype was counted many times. The V call is TRBV2, the J call TRBJ2-5, with TRBD2 as a possible D gene (5 bases). Trimming took 6 bases from V and 5 from J, leaving 10 bases between them. There are 12 residues in the CDR3. CDR1 SNHLY and CDR2 FYNNEI come from the germline V gene. In DNA form, the CDR3 reads TGTGCCAGCAGCACTAGTTCCGAGACCCAGTACTTC. It specifies CASSTSSETQYF.

On this clonotype itself: One base away lies a much larger clone, so this may be a sequencing read error. The J gene is TRBJ2-7, the V gene TRBV7-8, with unresolved D. Germline assignment: CDR1 SGHVS and CDR2 FQNEAQ. This CDR3 spans 13 amino acids. V shed 5 bases and J shed 4 bases, with 12 bases lying between them. CDR3 sequence reads: CASSVWPTYEQYF. CDR3 nucleotide sequence: TGTGCCAGCAGCGTGTGGCCAACTTACGAGCAGTACTTC.

J is TRBJ2-2 and V is TRBV12-3 or TRBV12-4, with 11 bases matching TRBD1. The CDR3 spans 17 residues. The V segment lost 9 bases and the J segment 6 bases; nucleotides outside the gene matches: 15. The CDR3 DNA reads TGTGCCAGTAACCGAGGGGGGACAGGGGGTGGTGCCGGGGAGCTGTTTTTT. This translates into CASNRGGTGGGAGELFF.

This clonotype came up many times. The chain is built from TRBV28 and TRBJ2-3; tentatively, D is TRBD2 (6 bases). V gave up 5 bases and J gave up 1 base, with 10 bases separating them. The germline CDR1 and CDR2 sequences are MDHEN and SYDVKM. The length of the CDR3 is 14 residues. CDR3 nucleotide sequence: TGTGCCAGCAGTCCCTTAGCGGGCACAGATACGCAGTATTTT. Its translation: CASSPLAGTDTQYF.

This clonotype was counted at least ten times. The chain joins TRBV29-1 to TRBJ2-3; D may be TRBD1 (5 bases). The CDR3 has 13 amino acids. Trimming pared 4 bases from V and 0 bases from J, leaving 8 bases between. CDR1 is SQVTM and CDR2 is ANQGSEA in the germline V gene. In DNA form, the CDR3 reads TGCAGCGTTGCTCGACAGAGCACAGATACGCAGTATTTT. Its protein product is CSVARQSTDTQYF.

This clonotype turned up a few times. This chain links TRBV30 with TRBJ2-1, with 10 bases identical to TRBD2. After removal of 7 bases from V and 6 bases from J, the junction contained 15 bases not matched to a gene. This CDR3 has 16 amino acids. The germline V gene encodes CDR1 GTSNPN and CDR2 SVGIG (reference sequence). The CDR3 here is CAFWAETGLASNEQFF. For the CDR3, the DNA is TGTGCCTTCTGGGCCGAAACGGGACTAGCGAGCAATGAGCAGTTCTTC.

Many counts were recorded for this clonotype. The chain recombines TRBV3-1 with TRBJ2-1; D not resolved. V shed 4 bases and J shed 0 bases, with 10 bases lying between them. Germline V gene lookup returns CDR1 LGHDT and CDR2 YNNKEL (reference sequence). This CDR3 region has 15 residues. CDR3 sequence: CASSLLASSYNEQFF. The CDR3 region has the DNA TGTGCCAGCAGCCTCCTCGCCAGCTCCTACAATGAGCAGTTCTTC.

The chain links TRBV30 to TRBJ2-1, with D perhaps TRBD2 (6 bases). The CDR3 sequence is 15 residues long. Per germline, CDR1 GTSNPN and CDR2 SVGIG (reference sequence). V was cut by 3 bases and J by 4 bases, with 16 bases left in between. CDR3 sequence (DNA): TGTGCCTGGAGCTTTGGGAGGCCTGATTACAATGAGCAGTTCTTC. It specifies CAWSFGRPDYNEQFF.

Notes on this clonotype: A read error may account for a junction end that differs from germline. The gene calls are TRBV25-1 and TRBJ2-4; 13 nucleotides align to TRBD2. This CDR3 has 17 residues. Germline assignment: CDR1 MGHDK and CDR2 SYGVNS. Written as DNA, the CDR3 is TGTGCCAGCAGTGAATCTGGACTAGCGGGGGCAAAAAACACTCAGTACTTC. Protein product: CASSESGLAGAKNTQYF.

Regarding this clonotype: A read error may explain this, as a much larger clone is one base away. V and J are TRBV27 and TRBJ2-7; tentatively, D is TRBD2 (5 bases). CDR1 MNHEY and CDR2 SMNVEV come from the germline V gene (reference sequence). This CDR3 region has 14 residues. The CDR3 bases are TGTGCCGGCAGTTCCAACTGGGGAGCCTACGAGCAGTACTTC. This translates into CAGSSNWGAYEQYF.

This clonotype was recorded at least ten times. The chain links TRBV6-1 to TRBJ2-1; 10 positions match TRBD2. The CDR3 sequence is 15 residues long. J lost 7 bases, V lost 5 bases, and 8 bases had no gene match. Germline CDR1 is MNHNS and CDR2 is SASEGT. CDR3 in DNA: TGTGCCAGCAGTTTAGCGGGAGGCTTAAGGAATGAGCAGTTCTTC. Encoded protein: CASSLAGGLRNEQFF.

The chain has TRBV10-3 and TRBJ2-1, with no clear D. The V and J ends lost 0 bases and 7 bases respectively, with 16 bases between them. CDR3 length equals 16 residues. Germline V gives CDR1 ENHRY, CDR2 SYGVKD. This chain's CDR3 is CAISESETSFGNEQFF. CDR3 DNA sequence: TGTGCCATCAGTGAGTCAGAGACATCGTTTGGGAATGAGCAGTTCTTC.

This clonotype was detected ten times or more. The chain employs TRBV2 and TRBJ1-1; D not resolved. V lost 0 bases to trimming and J lost 5 bases, with 10 bases between them. CDR1 is SNHLY, CDR2 FYNNEI, per germline. The CDR3 is 14 amino acids. CDR3 bases: TGTGCCAGCAGTGAAGCGCTTCCGGGGACTGAAGCTTTCTTT. This codes for CASSEALPGTEAFF.

This clonotype was seen a single time. A read error may be the cause here, since a much bigger clone is one base away. The gene calls are TRBV29-1 and TRBJ2-2; D is undetermined. Per germline, CDR1 SQVTM and CDR2 ANQGSEA. The CDR3 consists of 14 residues. V was pared by 5 bases and J by 2 bases, with 12 bases between. In DNA, the CDR3 is TGCAGCGTTTGGGTCGGCGCAAACACCGGGGAGCTGTTTTTT. Protein: CSVWVGANTGELFF.

The chain couples TRBV28 to TRBJ2-7, with no clear D. This CDR3 is 16 amino acids long. In germline, CDR1 is MDHEN, CDR2 SYDVKM. The ends were cut back, 2 bases at V and 2 bases at J, with 16 bases in the middle. The CDR3 bases are TGTGCCAGCAGTTTAAATCCCCGTGCGGTTACCTACGAGCAGTACTTC. This gives the protein CASSLNPRAVTYEQYF. The whole variable domain, remainder taken from reference TRBV28 and TRBJ2-7, is DVKVTQSSRYLVKRTGEKVFLECVQDMDHENMFWYRQDPGLGLRLIYFSYDVKMKEKGDIPEGYSVSREKKERFSLILESASTNQTSMYLCASSLNPRAVTYEQYFGPGTRLTVT.

The V call is TRBV7-9, the J call TRBJ1-6; tentative D call: TRBD1 (6 bases). The germline V gene has CDR1 SEHNR and CDR2 FQNEAQ (reference sequence). Trimming pared 4 bases from V and 6 bases from J, leaving 10 bases between. This CDR3 has 14 amino acids. The CDR3 sequence is CASSWDIPNSPLHF. CDR3 bases: TGTGCCAGCAGCTGGGACATTCCTAATTCACCCCTCCACTTT.

Comment on this clonotype: Given a much more abundant clone one base away, this may be a read error. The J gene is TRBJ2-1, the V gene TRBV20-1; 10 bases agree with TRBD2. The germline V gene encodes CDR1 DFQATT and CDR2 SNEGSKA (reference sequence). The CDR3 totals 17 residues. CDR3 protein: CSARDVLAGNSCNEQFF. The CDR3 nucleotides are TGCAGTGCTAGAGATGTACTAGCGGGGAACTCCTGCAATGAGCAGTTCTTC.

Many counts were recorded for this clonotype. This sequence joins TRBV10-3 and TRBJ2-1; TRBD2 matches at 10 bases. J lost 7 bases, V lost 6 bases, and 12 bases had no gene match. Germline CDR1 ENHRY, CDR2 SYGVKD. CDR3 length equals 16 residues. CDR3 sequence (DNA): TGTGCCATCAGCCCAATGGATAGCGGGAGGATTAATGAGCAGTTCTTC. It yields the protein CAISPMDSGRINEQFF.

Only a few counts were recorded for this clonotype. The genes are TRBV5-1 and TRBJ2-5; 11 nucleotides agree with TRBD2. Germline V lookup: CDR1 SGHRS, CDR2 YFSETQ. The CDR3 covers 16 residues. V lost 3 bases and J lost 1; bases outside the gene matches: 5. CDR3 sequence (DNA): TGCGCCAGCAGCTCTTGGACTAGCGGGCTCCAAGAGACCCAGTACTTC. Translated, it gives CASSSWTSGLQETQYF.

This clonotype was detected a few times. The gene calls are TRBV19 and TRBJ2-5; the D gene is possibly TRBD2 (6 bases). Germline-derived CDR1 and CDR2 are LNHDA and SQIVND (reference sequence). The CDR3 sequence is 13 residues long. Trimming left V 3 bases short and J 5 bases short, with 10 bases between. CDR3 in DNA: TGTGCCAGTAGTATTGGACTAAAGGAGACCCAGTACTTC. Amino acids: CASSIGLKETQYF.

The V call is TRBV5-6, the J call TRBJ2-5; D is uncertain. V was cut by 3 bases and J by 5 bases, with 8 bases left in between. CDR1 SGHDT and CDR2 YYEEEE come from the germline V gene. CDR3 size: 12 residues. The CDR3 DNA sequence: TGTGCCAGCAGCTACCTGCCGGAGACCCAGTACTTC. Translating gives CASSYLPETQYF.

Ten or more counts support this clonotype. The CDR3: CASSGWGLTKGQPQHF. The DNA for the CDR3 is TGCGCCAGCAGTGGGTGGGGACTTACCAAAGGTCAGCCCCAGCATTTT. This rearrangement joins TRBV10-2 to TRBJ1-5; D may be TRBD1 (5 bases). V was shortened by 4 bases and J by 6 bases, with 19 bases between the two germline ends. CDR3 size: 16 residues. Germline CDR1 is WSHSY and CDR2 is SAAADI.

This clonotype was seen many times. The J gene is TRBJ1-4, the V gene TRBV24-1, with 8 bases that match TRBD1. This CDR3 spans 14 amino acids. V lost 4 bases to trimming and J lost 7 bases; unmatched junction nucleotides: 4. Germline V gene data show CDR1 as KGHDR and CDR2 as SFDVKD. The DNA for the CDR3 is TGTGCCACCAGTGAGGGACAGGCTGGTGAAAAACTGTTTTTT. Translation: CATSEGQAGEKLFF.

V and J are TRBV14 and TRBJ1-5; D uncertain. The V end lost 0 bases, the J end lost 4 bases, and 10 bases lay between the germline ends. The germline V gene encodes CDR1 SGHDN and CDR2 FVKESK. This CDR3 is built from 15 residues. This chain's CDR3 is CASSQDSGANQPQHF. The CDR3 DNA sequence: TGTGCCAGCAGCCAAGACTCGGGCGCGAATCAGCCCCAGCATTTT.

This clonotype has a count of ten or more. V is TRBV7-2 and J is TRBJ1-3; no definite D call. V was cut by 5 bases and J by 0 bases, with 11 bases left in between. The length of the CDR3 is 15 residues. Looked up from germline, CDR1 is SGHTA and CDR2 is FQGNSA. This chain's CDR3 is CASSPRQNSGNTIYF. The CDR3, as DNA: TGTGCCAGCAGCCCCCGGCAGAACTCTGGAAACACCATATATTTT.

This clonotype has just a few counts. The chain links TRBV4-1 to TRBJ2-5; 13 bases are shared with TRBD2. The CDR3 sequence is 15 residues long. V lost 4 bases and J lost 6; bases outside the gene matches: 5. In germline, CDR1 is MGHRA, CDR2 YSYEKL. The CDR3 protein is CASSPRTSGGKTQYF. The CDR3 DNA follows: TGCGCCAGCAGCCCGAGGACTAGCGGGGGAAAGACCCAGTACTTC.

This clonotype has only a few counts. The chain recombines TRBV3-1 with TRBJ1-6; D is unclear. The germline V and J ends were trimmed by 1 base and 7 bases, with 11 bases remaining between them. Germline CDR1 and CDR2: LGHDT and YNNKEL (reference sequence). The length of the CDR3 is 15 residues. Here the CDR3 reads CASSQARTENSPLHF. The CDR3 DNA reads as TGTGCCAGCAGCCAAGCCCGGACGGAGAATTCACCCCTCCACTTT.

This clonotype came up many times. The chain couples TRBV2 to TRBJ2-5; D is uncertain. V was pared by 8 bases and J by 5 bases, with 12 bases between. The CDR3 is 12 residues long. Germline V gene sequence: CDR1 SNHLY, CDR2 FYNNEI. The CDR3 coding sequence is TGTGCCAGCGCCTTTGGGTCGGAGACCCAGTACTTC. Protein product: CASAFGSETQYF.